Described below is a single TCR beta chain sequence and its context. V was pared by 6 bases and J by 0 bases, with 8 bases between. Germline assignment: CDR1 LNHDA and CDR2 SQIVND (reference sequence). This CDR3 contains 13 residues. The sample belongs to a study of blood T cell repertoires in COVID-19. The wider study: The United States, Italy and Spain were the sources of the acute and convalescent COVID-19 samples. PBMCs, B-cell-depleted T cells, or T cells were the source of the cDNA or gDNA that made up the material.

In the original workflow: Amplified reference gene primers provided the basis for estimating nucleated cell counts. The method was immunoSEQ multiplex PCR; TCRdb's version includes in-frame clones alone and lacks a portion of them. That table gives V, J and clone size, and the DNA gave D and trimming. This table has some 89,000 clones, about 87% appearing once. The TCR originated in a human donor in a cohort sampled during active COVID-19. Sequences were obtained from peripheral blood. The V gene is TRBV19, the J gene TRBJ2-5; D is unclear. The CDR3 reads CASSYYNQETQYF. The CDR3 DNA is TGTGCCAGTAGCTACTACAACCAAGAGACCCAGTACTTC.